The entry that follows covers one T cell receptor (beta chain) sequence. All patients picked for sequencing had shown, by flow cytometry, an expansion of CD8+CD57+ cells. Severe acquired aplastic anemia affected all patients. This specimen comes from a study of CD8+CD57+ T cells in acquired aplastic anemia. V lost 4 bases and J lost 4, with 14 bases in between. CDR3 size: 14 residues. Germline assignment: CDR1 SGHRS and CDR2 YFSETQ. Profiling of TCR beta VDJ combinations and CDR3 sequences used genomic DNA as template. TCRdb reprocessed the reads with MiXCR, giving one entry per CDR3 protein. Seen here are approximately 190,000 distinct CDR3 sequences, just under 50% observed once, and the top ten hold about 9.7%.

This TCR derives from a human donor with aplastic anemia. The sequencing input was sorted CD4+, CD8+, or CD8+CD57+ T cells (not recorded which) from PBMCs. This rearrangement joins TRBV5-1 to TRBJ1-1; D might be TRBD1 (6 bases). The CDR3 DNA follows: TGCGCCAGCAGCCCGCCGGACAGAATCACTGAAGCTTTCTTT. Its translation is CASSPPDRITEAFF.